This is a list of T cell receptor beta chains from one sample in a study of Ad26.COV2.S vaccination and SARS-CoV-2 variants. Sequenced by immunoSEQ multiplex PCR; TCRdb stores in-frame clones only, minus some. The data contain about 680,000 clones, 70% to 90% of them singletons. Sample: peripheral blood, taken in a trial of Ad26.COV2.S vaccine versus placebo. The receptor source for this set is a person between 18 and 60 years old who received the Ad26.COV2.S COVID-19 vaccine or a placebo. Both conserved end residues are part of each CDR3. The D gene is left open where the match is weak. Clone size is stated in some rows and not others, as once, few, many or a class when expanded.

j_gene | abundance | d_gene | v_gene | CDR3aa | CDR3nt
TRBJ1-1 | . | TRBD1 | TRBV6-6 | CASSYPQGGNTEAFF | TGTGCCAGCAGTTACCCCCAGGGGGGGAACACTGAAGCTTTCTTT
TRBJ2-5 | . | . | TRBV11-2 | CASSLLGGAGETQYF | TGTGCCAGCAGCCTACTTGGGGGGGCGGGCGAGACCCAGTACTTC
TRBJ2-6 | . | TRBD1 | TRBV15 | CATLQTGGFFRGANVLTF | TGTGCCACCCTCCAGACAGGGGGTTTTTTCCGTGGGGCCAACGTCCTGACTTTC
TRBJ2-1 | once | . | TRBV2 | CASSEALGGYNEQFF | TGTGCCAGCAGTGAAGCGCTGGGGGGATACAATGAGCAGTTCTTC
TRBJ2-5 | . | . | TRBV7-2 | CASSLVAETQYF | TGTGCCAGCAGCTTAGTGGCAGAGACCCAGTACTTC
TRBJ1-5 | . | . | TRBV10-3 | CAIRIQGNWVGQPQHF | TGTGCCATCAGAATACAGGGAAATTGGGTCGGACAGCCCCAGCATTTT
TRBJ2-1 | . | TRBD2 | TRBV11-2 | CASSTRASGGHEQFF | TGTGCCAGCAGCACAAGGGCTAGCGGGGGTCATGAGCAGTTCTTC
TRBJ2-3 | . | TRBD2 | TRBV27 | CASSFLGSGGHMFTDTQYF | TGTGCCAGCAGTTTTCTAGGTAGCGGGGGCCATATGTTCACAGATACGCAGTATTTT
TRBJ1-2 | once | TRBD1 | TRBV5-1 | CASSLAFTRQGRVGYTF | TGCGCCAGCAGCTTGGCATTCACTCGACAGGGAAGAGTGGGCTACACCTTC
TRBJ2-1 | . | TRBD2 | TRBV11-2 | CASSLLAGGPYNEQFF | TGTGCCAGCAGCCTCCTTGCGGGAGGGCCGTACAATGAGCAGTTCTTC
TRBJ2-2 | . | . | TRBV7-9 | CATPSGLAVNTGELFF | TGTGCCACCCCCTCCGGGCTAGCAGTGAACACCGGGGAGCTGTTTTTT
TRBJ1-6 | . | TRBD1 | TRBV7-9 | CASSLQGIGNSPLHF | TGTGCCAGCAGCCTACAGGGGATTGGCAATTCACCCCTCCACTTT
TRBJ2-7 | once | . | TRBV30 | CALKPMAGLTYEQYF | TGTGCCTTAAAACCCATGGCGGGGCTGACCTACGAGCAGTACTTC
TRBJ2-1 | . | TRBD1 | TRBV7-3 | CASSLQGAVGNEQFF | TGTGCCAGCAGCTTACAGGGGGCGGTGGGTAATGAGCAGTTCTTC
TRBJ2-2 | . | TRBD2 | TRBV7-9 | CASSRPTSGGNTGELFF | TGTGCCAGCAGCCGGCCGACTAGCGGGGGCAACACCGGGGAGCTGTTTTTT
TRBJ1-5 | . | TRBD1 | TRBV5-8 | CASSLGQVGRQPQHF | TGTGCCAGCAGCCTGGGACAGGTGGGGCGGCAGCCCCAGCATTTT
TRBJ2-3 | . | . | TRBV7-2 | CASSLERGGRGVWYF | TGTGCCAGCAGCTTAGAACGAGGGGGACGGGGTGTGTGGTATTTT
TRBJ2-3 | . | TRBD2 | TRBV7-2 | CASLARRGGYADTQYF | TGTGCCAGCCTCGCCCGCCGGGGGGGGTACGCAGATACGCAGTATTTT
TRBJ2-4 | . | . | TRBV29-1 | CSVVKDEKNIQYF | TGCAGCGTTGTAAAGGACGAGAAAAACATTCAGTACTTC
TRBJ2-7 | . | . | TRBV27 | CASTLYPGVPYEQYF | TGTGCCAGCACCCTATACCCAGGGGTCCCCTACGAGCAGTACTTC
TRBJ1-4 | . | . | TRBV18 | CASSPLSTNEKLFF | TGTGCCAGCTCACCGCTGTCAACTAATGAAAAACTGTTTTTT
TRBJ1-1 | . | . | TRBV14 | CARKKTSEAFF | TGTGCCAGAAAGAAGACCTCTGAAGCTTTCTTT
TRBJ2-1 | . | . | TRBV2 | CASSDGQFNEQFF | TGTGCCAGCAGTGATGGGCAATTCAATGAGCAGTTCTTC
TRBJ1-2 | once | TRBD1 | TRBV4-3 | CASSQRQGPVYGYTF | TGCGCCAGCAGCCAAAGACAGGGGCCAGTCTATGGCTACACCTTC
TRBJ1-2 | . | . | TRBV30 | CACLSSGAYGYTF | TGTGCCTGCCTAAGTTCGGGGGCCTATGGCTACACCTTC
TRBJ2-5 | . | TRBD2 | TRBV6-6 | CASSYRDSGGETQYF | TGTGCCAGCAGTTACAGAGACAGCGGGGGAGAGACCCAGTACTTC
TRBJ1-1 | . | TRBD1 | TRBV7-2 | CASSSRGRGQGTEAFF | TGTGCCAGCAGCTCCCGTGGCAGGGGGCAAGGCACTGAAGCTTTCTTT
TRBJ2-5 | . | TRBD1 | TRBV3-1/TRBV3-2 | CASSPPGQEETQYF | TGTGCCAGCAGCCCCCCGGGACAGGAAGAGACCCAGTACTTC
TRBJ2-6 | . | . | TRBV19 | CASSIDYQGRSGANVLTF | TGTGCCAGTAGTATAGATTACCAGGGGAGGTCTGGGGCCAACGTCCTGACTTTC
TRBJ2-3 | . | TRBD2 | TRBV6-1 | CASSEGTSGSGDTQYF | TGTGCCAGCAGTGAAGGGACTAGCGGGAGTGGGGATACGCAGTATTTT
TRBJ1-5 | . | TRBD1 | TRBV6-4 | CASSRDRDQPQHF | TGTGCCAGCAGTCGGGACAGGGATCAGCCCCAGCATTTT
TRBJ1-6 | . | . | TRBV19 | CASSDQKVYNSPLHF | TGTGCCAGTAGTGATCAGAAGGTCTATAATTCACCCCTCCACTTT
TRBJ2-7 | . | . | TRBV5-5 | CASSLGINSRPRVLYEQYF | TGTGCCAGCAGCCTGGGGATTAATTCTCGTCCCCGAGTCCTCTACGAGCAGTACTTC
TRBJ2-2 | . | TRBD1 | TRBV9 | CASRTGYDGELFF | TGTGCCAGCCGGACAGGGTACGACGGGGAGCTGTTTTTT
TRBJ2-7 | few | . | TRBV27 | CASSLRAAYEQYF | TGTGCCAGCAGTTTACGGGCAGCCTACGAGCAGTACTTC
TRBJ1-2 | . | . | TRBV14 | CASSQDAAYGYTF | TGTGCCAGCAGCCAAGATGCAGCCTATGGCTACACCTTC
TRBJ2-1 | . | TRBD2 | TRBV5-4 | CASSPQLTQGAGDPYNEQFF | TGTGCCAGCAGCCCCCAACTGACACAGGGAGCGGGGGACCCATACAATGAGCAGTTCTTC
TRBJ2-7 | once | TRBD1 | TRBV6-5 | CASSYDRGRRYEQYF | TGTGCCAGCAGTTACGACAGGGGGCGTCGATACGAGCAGTACTTC
TRBJ2-3 | . | TRBD2 | TRBV19 | CASSIPLLAGGTTDTQYF | TGTGCCAGTAGTATTCCCCTTCTAGCGGGAGGGACGACAGATACGCAGTATTTT
TRBJ1-6 | once | TRBD1 | TRBV7-2 | CASSVDRGNSPLHF | TGTGCCAGCAGCGTAGACAGGGGGAATTCACCCCTCCACTTT
TRBJ1-3 | . | . | TRBV3-1/TRBV3-2 | CASSQDGRRGNTIYF | TGTGCCAGCAGCCAAGACGGACGCAGGGGAAACACCATATATTTT
TRBJ1-2 | once | TRBD1 | TRBV6-5 | CASSYADRGGYGYTF | TGTGCCAGCAGTTACGCCGACAGGGGAGGGTATGGCTACACCTTC
TRBJ2-7 | . | . | TRBV7-2 | CASSSGSSPRYEQYF | TGTGCCAGCAGCTCTGGGTCCAGTCCCCGCTACGAGCAGTACTTC
TRBJ1-1 | . | . | TRBV7-9 | CASSLVLGTRPEAFF | TGTGCCAGCAGCTTAGTCTTAGGGACGAGGCCTGAAGCTTTCTTT
TRBJ1-4 | few | . | TRBV4-1 | CASSQDAGQATNEKLFF | TGCGCCAGCAGCCAAGATGCGGGGCAGGCGACTAATGAAAAACTGTTTTTT
TRBJ2-7 | . | . | TRBV10-2 | CASSESRQAQAQYF | TGCGCCAGCAGTGAGTCCAGACAGGCCCAGGCGCAGTACTTC
TRBJ1-5 | once | . | TRBV5-6 | CASSLVGQPQHF | TGTGCCAGCAGCTTGGTGGGTCAGCCCCAGCATTTT
TRBJ2-3 | . | . | TRBV7-9 | CASSLIPSSGNTDTQYF | TGTGCCAGCAGTCTGATACCTTCATCGGGAAACACAGATACGCAGTATTTT
TRBJ1-2 | . | TRBD1 | TRBV27 | CASSPGGQLVGYTF | TGTGCCAGTTCCCCCGGGGGACAGCTGGTTGGCTACACCTTC